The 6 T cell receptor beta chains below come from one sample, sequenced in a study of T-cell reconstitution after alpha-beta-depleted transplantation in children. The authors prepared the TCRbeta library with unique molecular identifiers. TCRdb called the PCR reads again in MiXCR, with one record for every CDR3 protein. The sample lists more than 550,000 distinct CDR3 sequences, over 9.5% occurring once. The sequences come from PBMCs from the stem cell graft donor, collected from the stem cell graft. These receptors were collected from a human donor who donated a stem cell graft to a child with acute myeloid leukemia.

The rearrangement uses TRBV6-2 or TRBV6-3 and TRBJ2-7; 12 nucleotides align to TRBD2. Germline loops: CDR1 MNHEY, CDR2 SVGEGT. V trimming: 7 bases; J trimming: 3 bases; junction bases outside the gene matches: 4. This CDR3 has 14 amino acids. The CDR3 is CASTPSGRVYEQYF. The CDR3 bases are TGTGCCAGCACCCCTAGCGGGAGGGTCTACGAGCAGTACTTC.

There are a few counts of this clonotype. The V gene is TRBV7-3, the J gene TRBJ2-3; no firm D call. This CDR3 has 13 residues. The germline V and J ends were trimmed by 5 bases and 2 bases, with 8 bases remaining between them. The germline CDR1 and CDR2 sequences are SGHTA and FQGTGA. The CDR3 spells CASSAQFTDTQYF. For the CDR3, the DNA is TGTGCCAGCAGCGCACAGTTCACAGATACGCAGTATTTT.

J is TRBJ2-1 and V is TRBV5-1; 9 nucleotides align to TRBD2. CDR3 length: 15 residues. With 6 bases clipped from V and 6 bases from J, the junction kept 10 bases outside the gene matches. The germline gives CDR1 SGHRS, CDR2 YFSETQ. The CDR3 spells CASKVSGSPLNEQFF. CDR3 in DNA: TGCGCCAGCAAAGTTAGCGGGAGCCCTCTCAATGAGCAGTTCTTC.

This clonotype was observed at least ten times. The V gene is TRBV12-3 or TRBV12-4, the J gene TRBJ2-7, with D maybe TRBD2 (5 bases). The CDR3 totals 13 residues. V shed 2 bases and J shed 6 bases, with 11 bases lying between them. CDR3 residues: CASSLTRDTEQYF. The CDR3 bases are TGTGCCAGCAGTTTAACTCGGGATACCGAGCAGTACTTC.

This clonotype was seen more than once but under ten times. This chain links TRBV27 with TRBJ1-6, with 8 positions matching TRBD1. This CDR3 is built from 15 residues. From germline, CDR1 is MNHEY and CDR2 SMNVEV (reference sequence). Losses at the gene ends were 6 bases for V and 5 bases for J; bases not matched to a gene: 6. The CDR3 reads CASRTLDRDNSPLHF. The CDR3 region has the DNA TGTGCCAGCAGGACCTTGGACAGGGATAATTCACCCCTCCACTTT.

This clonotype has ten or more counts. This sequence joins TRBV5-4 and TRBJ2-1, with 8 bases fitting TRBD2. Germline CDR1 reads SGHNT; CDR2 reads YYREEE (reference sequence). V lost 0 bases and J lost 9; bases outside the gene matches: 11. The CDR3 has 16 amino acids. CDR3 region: CASSLEGLAGISEQFF. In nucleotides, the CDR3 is TGTGCCAGCAGCTTGGAAGGGCTAGCGGGCATTAGTGAGCAGTTCTTC.